The clone carrying this T cell receptor (beta chain) is a singleton in its sample. Its target is not known. The assay was immunoSEQ multiplex PCR, and TCRdb's table has in-frame clones only and misses some. The data show 130,000 or so clones, 93% seen once. The sample belongs to a study of T cell responses to AZD1222 COVID-19 vaccine. Study observations and caveats: The span of vaccine-associated CD4 TCRs extended across spike, with dominance at 160-218 and 743-854. Seropositivity was recorded at baseline in only 6 or 7 AZD1222 recipients. Spike-specific TCR breadth rose after two AZD1222 doses, and depth rose as well.

Germline loops: CDR1 MGHDK, CDR2 SYGVNS. Trimming took 0 bases from V and 8 from J, leaving 8 bases between them. The CDR3 covers 12 residues. The material was peripheral blood, obtained on day 0 of AZD1222 vaccination. V usage is TRBV25-1 and J usage is TRBJ2-7, with D unresolved. This clonotype originated in an adult in good health. The CDR3 region has the DNA TGTGCCAGCAGTGAATATGTGGGGAAGCAGTACTTC. This encodes CASSEYVGKQYF.